These T cell receptor beta chains were read from a single sample in a study of Graves' ophthalmopathy and Graves' hyperthyroidism. TCRdb itself ran the multiplex PCR reads through MiXCR, one entry per CDR3 protein. The sample lists 1 million to 1.3 million distinct CDR3 sequences; roughly two fifths were seen once. Sequenced input: peripheral blood or thyroid tissue (not recorded which). These receptor sequences come from an adult man with Graves' hyperthyroidism. Each CDR3 is given without its conserved first and last residue. Each record gives: V gene, D gene, CDR3 protein. A D gene is named only where the DNA matches it firmly.

v_gene: TRBV28; d_gene: TRBD1; CDR3aa: ASSETGENTEAF
v_gene: TRBV20-1; d_gene: -; CDR3aa: SARSGGAGETQY
v_gene: TRBV5-1; d_gene: TRBD2; CDR3aa: ASSLAHSGRSETQY
v_gene: TRBV5-1; d_gene: -; CDR3aa: ASSSTDTVATNEKLF
v_gene: TRBV29-1; d_gene: -; CDR3aa: SVVLGSGELF
v_gene: TRBV2; d_gene: -; CDR3aa: ASSEDGWGSNQPQH
v_gene: TRBV24-1; d_gene: -; CDR3aa: ATSDTDYEQY
v_gene: TRBV7-9; d_gene: TRBD1; CDR3aa: ASSQGQGPLWQPQH
v_gene: TRBV14; d_gene: -; CDR3aa: ASSQWGDYEQY
v_gene: TRBV7-6; d_gene: -; CDR3aa: ASSPGGLEKLF
v_gene: TRBV7-8; d_gene: TRBD2; CDR3aa: ASSTREAEDYEQY
v_gene: TRBV29-1; d_gene: -; CDR3aa: SVDGGVVNTEAF
v_gene: TRBV9; d_gene: -; CDR3aa: ASSFSDDAVGYT
v_gene: TRBV28; d_gene: -; CDR3aa: ASSLDGGFNQPQH
v_gene: TRBV6-5; d_gene: -; CDR3aa: ASSYRKGGMNSPPH
v_gene: TRBV20-1; d_gene: -; CDR3aa: SASSSRDNDQPQH
v_gene: TRBV15; d_gene: TRBD2; CDR3aa: ATSTGTSGGAETQY
v_gene: TRBV27; d_gene: -; CDR3aa: ASKGLNYGYT
v_gene: TRBV19; d_gene: -; CDR3aa: ASSIDWTVNTEAF
v_gene: TRBV7-9; d_gene: -; CDR3aa: ASSTNRASSYEQY
v_gene: TRBV19; d_gene: -; CDR3aa: ASSINRGTGELF
v_gene: TRBV25-1; d_gene: TRBD1; CDR3aa: ASSKSLLGQGDNEQF
v_gene: TRBV19; d_gene: TRBD2; CDR3aa: ASIPTSGRARGTGGLF
v_gene: TRBV6-1; d_gene: -; CDR3aa: ASTRESRVGNQPQH
v_gene: TRBV7-2; d_gene: -; CDR3aa: ASGGTRSYEQY
v_gene: TRBV28; d_gene: -; CDR3aa: ATGAVGYGYT
v_gene: TRBV10-3; d_gene: -; CDR3aa: ASSKGGRPNEKLF
v_gene: TRBV7-2; d_gene: TRBD1; CDR3aa: ASSSGQGAGETQY
v_gene: TRBV10-3; d_gene: -; CDR3aa: AISGGDLNTEAF
v_gene: TRBV5-1; d_gene: -; CDR3aa: ASSLDTGFGANVLT
v_gene: TRBV7-9; d_gene: TRBD1; CDR3aa: ASSSGQLYEQY
v_gene: TRBV29-1; d_gene: -; CDR3aa: SVVIISDYEQY
v_gene: TRBV6-5; d_gene: -; CDR3aa: ASSYTGLLNSPLH
v_gene: TRBV10-3; d_gene: -; CDR3aa: AISGKGNQPQH
v_gene: TRBV6-5; d_gene: -; CDR3aa: ASSYASGPKTQY
v_gene: TRBV7-8; d_gene: TRBD2; CDR3aa: ASSLGGLAGSYEQY
v_gene: TRBV5-4; d_gene: -; CDR3aa: ASSLFSGTGELF
v_gene: TRBV12-3/TRBV12-4; d_gene: -; CDR3aa: ASTEPNTEAF
v_gene: TRBV2; d_gene: -; CDR3aa: ASSVLGLPNNSPLH
v_gene: TRBV15; d_gene: -; CDR3aa: ATSITGLAQETQY
v_gene: TRBV20-1; d_gene: -; CDR3aa: SASGRGPYEQY
v_gene: TRBV10-2; d_gene: TRBD2; CDR3aa: ASRTSGGLKAQY
v_gene: TRBV29-1; d_gene: TRBD2; CDR3aa: SVTAPGGETQY
v_gene: TRBV11-1; d_gene: -; CDR3aa: ASSLAGEYTDTQY
v_gene: TRBV28; d_gene: TRBD1; CDR3aa: ASGLTGQGGSPLH
v_gene: TRBV20-1; d_gene: -; CDR3aa: SAPPLGFQPQH
v_gene: TRBV19; d_gene: -; CDR3aa: ASSIDRSGANEQY
v_gene: TRBV12-3/TRBV12-4; d_gene: TRBD1; CDR3aa: ASSPAQGAGTNTEAF
v_gene: TRBV2; d_gene: -; CDR3aa: ASSEVRVSYEQY
v_gene: TRBV7-2; d_gene: TRBD1; CDR3aa: ASSGDRGLETQY
v_gene: TRBV20-1; d_gene: -; CDR3aa: SARLLAEAGNTIY
v_gene: TRBV7-8; d_gene: -; CDR3aa: ASSLVGGQPQY
v_gene: TRBV6-2/TRBV6-3; d_gene: -; CDR3aa: ASASLTAFNEKLF
v_gene: TRBV7-9; d_gene: TRBD2; CDR3aa: ASSFPTSGTSYEQY
v_gene: TRBV12-3/TRBV12-4; d_gene: -; CDR3aa: ASSSRQAAKAEQY
v_gene: TRBV4-1; d_gene: TRBD1; CDR3aa: ASSHPGQRTYEQY
v_gene: TRBV6-5; d_gene: TRBD1; CDR3aa: ASSQGGDFQPQH
v_gene: TRBV7-9; d_gene: TRBD1; CDR3aa: ASRKPGQGQYEQY
v_gene: TRBV20-1; d_gene: -; CDR3aa: SATRVVGNSPLH
v_gene: TRBV20-1; d_gene: -; CDR3aa: SARARTNYEQY